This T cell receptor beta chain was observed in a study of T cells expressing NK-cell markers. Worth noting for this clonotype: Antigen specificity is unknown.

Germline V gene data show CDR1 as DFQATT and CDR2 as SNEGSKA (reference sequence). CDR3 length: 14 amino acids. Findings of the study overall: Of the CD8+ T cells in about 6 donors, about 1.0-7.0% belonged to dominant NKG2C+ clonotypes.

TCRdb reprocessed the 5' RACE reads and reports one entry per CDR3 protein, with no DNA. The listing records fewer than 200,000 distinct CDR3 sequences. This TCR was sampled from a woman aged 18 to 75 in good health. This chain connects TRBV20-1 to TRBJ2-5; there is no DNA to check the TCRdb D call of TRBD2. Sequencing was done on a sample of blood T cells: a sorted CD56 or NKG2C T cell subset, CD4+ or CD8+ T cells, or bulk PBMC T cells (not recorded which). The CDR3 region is CSAIRTSGGETQYF.